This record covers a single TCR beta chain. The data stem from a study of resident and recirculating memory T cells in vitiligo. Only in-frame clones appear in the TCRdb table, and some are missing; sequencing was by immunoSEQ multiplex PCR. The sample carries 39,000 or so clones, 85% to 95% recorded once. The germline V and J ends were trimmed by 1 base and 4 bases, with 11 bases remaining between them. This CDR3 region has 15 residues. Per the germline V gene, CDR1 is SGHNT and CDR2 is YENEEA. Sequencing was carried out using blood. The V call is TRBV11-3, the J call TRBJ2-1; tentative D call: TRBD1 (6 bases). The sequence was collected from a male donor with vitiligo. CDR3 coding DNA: TGTGCCAGCAGCTTAGGGACAGACAAATACAATGAGCAGTTCTTC. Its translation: CASSLGTDKYNEQFF.